The rows below give T cell receptor beta chains drawn from one sample of a study of identical twins. TCRdb passed the 5' RACE reads through MiXCR, listing each CDR3 protein once. This sample has about 220,000 distinct CDR3 sequences; 7.5% occur once, and the top ten carry 5% to 6%. These data were also reused for a study on yellow fever vaccine responses in identical twins.

Sequencing input: CD8+ T cells sorted from blood. The receptors derive from a woman aged 18-29 years in good health. CDR3s include the opening cysteine and the closing phenylalanine or tryptophan. The order of the fields is CDR3 length, D gene, J gene, clone size, V gene, CDR3 DNA, CDR3 protein. The D gene is left open where the match is weak. The listing skips clone size in some rows; elsewhere it reads once, few, many or a size class.

13,-,TRBJ2-2,-,TRBV6-4,TGTGCCAGCAGCTCCGACTCCGTAGGGGAGCTGTTTTTT,CASSSDSVGELFF
16,TRBD2,TRBJ2-1,many,TRBV11-2,TGTGCCAGCAGCTTAGAAAGCGGGGGGTTTTACAATGAGCAGTTCTTC,CASSLESGGFYNEQFF
14,TRBD1,TRBJ1-6,few,TRBV27,TGTGCCAGCAGTAGGGACAGGGGGGATTCACCCCTCCACTTT,CASSRDRGDSPLHF
13,-,TRBJ1-1,few,TRBV10-3,TGTGCCATCAGTGAATTCCTCAACACTGAAGCTTTCTTT,CAISEFLNTEAFF
14,-,TRBJ2-7,few,TRBV29-1,TGCAGCGGAGTGGAGGGAGCTTTAAGTCGGGAGCAGTACTTC,CSGVEGALSREQYF
12,-,TRBJ2-3,-,TRBV6-1,TGTGCCAGCAGTGAACCAGCAGATACGCAGTATTTT,CASSEPADTQYF
15,TRBD1,TRBJ1-2,-,TRBV12-3/TRBV12-4,TGTGCCAGCAGTTTTCCGGGACAGGGGAACTATGGCTACACCTTC,CASSFPGQGNYGYTF
14,-,TRBJ1-5,many,TRBV12-3/TRBV12-4,TGTGCCAGCAGTTTTTTCGCCAGCAATCAGCCCCAGCATTTT,CASSFFASNQPQHF
14,-,TRBJ2-6,-,TRBV4-1,TGCGCCAGCAGCCTAACATATGGGGCCAACGTCCTGACTTTC,CASSLTYGANVLTF
15,-,TRBJ1-5,many,TRBV12-3/TRBV12-4,TGTGCCAGCAGTTTCGGTGGGGTGCGCAATCAGCCCCAGCATTTT,CASSFGGVRNQPQHF
17,TRBD2,TRBJ2-7,few,TRBV7-4,TGTGCCAGCAGCACCTCCCCCCGACTAGCGGGAGTAGGCGAGCAGTACTTC,CASSTSPRLAGVGEQYF
16,TRBD1,TRBJ2-3,-,TRBV4-1,TGCGCCAGCAGCCAATCGGGGACAGGGAGCACAGATACGCAGTATTTT,CASSQSGTGSTDTQYF
12,-,TRBJ2-1,few,TRBV4-2,TGTGCCAGCAGCGACTCCGAGCCAGAGCAGTTCTTC,CASSDSEPEQFF
16,-,TRBJ2-7,-,TRBV9,TGTGCCAGCAGCGTAGCTCCAGGGGCGCAAGGTTACGAGCAGTACTTC,CASSVAPGAQGYEQYF
15,-,TRBJ1-5,few,TRBV15,TGTGCCACCAGCAGAGATCGAGGCACGGCCCAGCCCCAGCATTTT,CATSRDRGTAQPQHF
17,TRBD2,TRBJ2-3,few,TRBV3-1,TGTGCCAGCAGCCGACAACTAGCGGGGAGGAGCACAGATACGCAGTATTTT,CASSRQLAGRSTDTQYF
11,-,TRBJ1-2,-,TRBV19,TGTGCCACCGGTATGGGAGGAGGCTACACCTTC,CATGMGGGYTF
13,-,TRBJ2-5,many,TRBV28,TGTGCCAGCAGTTCGGACACCCAAGAGACCCAGTACTTC,CASSSDTQETQYF
11,-,TRBJ2-1,-,TRBV2,TGTGCCAGCCCTCTTCGGAATGAGCAGTTCTTC,CASPLRNEQFF
16,TRBD2,TRBJ2-1,-,TRBV7-9,TGTGCCAGCAGCCCTCCGCTAGCGGGAGCATACAATGAGCAGTTCTTC,CASSPPLAGAYNEQFF
14,-,TRBJ2-7,-,TRBV12-3/TRBV12-4,TGTGCCAGCAACCACGGAGGGCAGGCGGTAGAGCAGTACTTC,CASNHGGQAVEQYF
14,-,TRBJ2-5,few,TRBV11-1,TGTGCCAGCAGCTTGGGACGGCTCCAAGAGACCCAGTACTTC,CASSLGRLQETQYF
15,-,TRBJ1-5,many,TRBV20-1,TGCAGTGCTAGAGGGGAGGACCGAAGCAATCAGCCCCAGCATTTT,CSARGEDRSNQPQHF
13,-,TRBJ2-1,-,TRBV20-1,TGCAGTGCCTGGGCAGAACTAGAGAATGAGCAGTTCTTC,CSAWAELENEQFF